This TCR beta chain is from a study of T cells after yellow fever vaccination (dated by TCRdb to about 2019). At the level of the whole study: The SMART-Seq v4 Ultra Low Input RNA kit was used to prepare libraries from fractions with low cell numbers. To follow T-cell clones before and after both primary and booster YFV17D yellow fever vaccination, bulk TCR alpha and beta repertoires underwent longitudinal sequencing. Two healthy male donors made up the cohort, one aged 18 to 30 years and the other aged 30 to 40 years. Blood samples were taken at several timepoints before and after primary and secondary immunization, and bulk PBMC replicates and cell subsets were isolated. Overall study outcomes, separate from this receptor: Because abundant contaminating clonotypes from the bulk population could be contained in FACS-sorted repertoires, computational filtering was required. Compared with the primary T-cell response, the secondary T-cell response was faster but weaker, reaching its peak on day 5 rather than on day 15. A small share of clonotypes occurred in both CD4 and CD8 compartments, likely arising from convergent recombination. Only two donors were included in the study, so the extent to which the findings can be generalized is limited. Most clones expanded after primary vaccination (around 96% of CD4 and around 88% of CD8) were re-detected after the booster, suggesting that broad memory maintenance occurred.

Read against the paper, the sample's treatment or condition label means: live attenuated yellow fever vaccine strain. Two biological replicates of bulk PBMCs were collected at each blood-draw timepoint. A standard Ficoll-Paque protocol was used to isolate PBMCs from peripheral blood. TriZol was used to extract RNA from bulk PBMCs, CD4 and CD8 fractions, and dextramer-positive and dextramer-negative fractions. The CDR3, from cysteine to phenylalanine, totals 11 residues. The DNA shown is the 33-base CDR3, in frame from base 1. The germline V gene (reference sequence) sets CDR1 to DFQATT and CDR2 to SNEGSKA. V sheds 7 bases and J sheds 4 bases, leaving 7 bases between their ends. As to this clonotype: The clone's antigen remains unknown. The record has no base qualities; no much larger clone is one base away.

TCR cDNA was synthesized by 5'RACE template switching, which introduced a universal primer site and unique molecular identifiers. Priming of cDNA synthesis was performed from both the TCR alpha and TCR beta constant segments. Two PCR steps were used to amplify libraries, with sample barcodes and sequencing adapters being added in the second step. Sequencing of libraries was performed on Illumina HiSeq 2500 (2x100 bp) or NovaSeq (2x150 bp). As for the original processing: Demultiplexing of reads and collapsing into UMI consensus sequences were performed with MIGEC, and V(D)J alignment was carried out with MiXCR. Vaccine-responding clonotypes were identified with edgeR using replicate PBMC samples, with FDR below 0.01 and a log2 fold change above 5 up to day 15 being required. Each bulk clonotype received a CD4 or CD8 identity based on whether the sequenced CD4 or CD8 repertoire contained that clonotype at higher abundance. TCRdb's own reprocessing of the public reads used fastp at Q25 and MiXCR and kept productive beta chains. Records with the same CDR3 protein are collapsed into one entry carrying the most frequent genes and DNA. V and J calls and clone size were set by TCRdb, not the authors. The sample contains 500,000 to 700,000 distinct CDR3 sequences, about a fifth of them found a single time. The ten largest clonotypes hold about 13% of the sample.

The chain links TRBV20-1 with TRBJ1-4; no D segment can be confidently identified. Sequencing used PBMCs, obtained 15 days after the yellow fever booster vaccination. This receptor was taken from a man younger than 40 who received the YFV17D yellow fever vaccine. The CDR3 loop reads CSGRLNEKLFF. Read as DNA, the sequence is TGCAGTGGACGGCTTAATGAAAAACTGTTTTTT.